Listed below are T cell receptor beta chains from one sample, sequenced in a study of control samples from healthy donors and cancer patients. The data were produced by immunoSEQ multiplex PCR, yet TCRdb's version contains in-frame clones alone and is incomplete. Among about 43,000 clones listed, about 94% were seen once. The sequenced sample consisted of blood. The receptors stem from a man in his 60s in good health. CDR3s leave out the opening cysteine and the closing phenylalanine or tryptophan.

J: TRBJ2-6; V: TRBV13; CDR3: VTGRSGANVLT
J: TRBJ2-1; V: TRBV10-2; CDR3: ASSGPLAGGGNEQF
J: TRBJ1-1; V: TRBV9; CDR3: ASSVGPRGTEAF
J: TRBJ2-7; V: TRBV5-1; CDR3: ASSGTGFHEQY
J: TRBJ1-5; V: TRBV10-3; CDR3: AISGQGSGQPQH
J: TRBJ2-3; V: TRBV7-3; CDR3: ASSLTSGSKDTQY
J: TRBJ2-1; V: TRBV3-1/TRBV3-2; CDR3: ASSQPGLAGSYNEQF
J: TRBJ2-7; V: TRBV2; CDR3: ASSGRLAGSYEQY
J: TRBJ1-2; V: TRBV19; CDR3: ASTYPGQVVGYT
J: TRBJ2-1; V: TRBV3-1/TRBV3-2; CDR3: ASRKSGRAYNEQF
J: TRBJ2-3; V: TRBV5-4; CDR3: ASTRQGSADTQY
J: TRBJ1-4; V: TRBV11-1; CDR3: ASSRAGDRSEKLF
J: TRBJ1-1; V: TRBV10-3; CDR3: AISEQRGRDTEAF
J: TRBJ2-5; V: TRBV5-1; CDR3: ASSLLAGQETQY
J: TRBJ2-7; V: TRBV7-8; CDR3: ASSLAGTDFTPTMH
J: TRBJ2-7; V: TRBV12-5; CDR3: ASGSSLAAYHEQY
J: TRBJ2-3; V: TRBV7-2; CDR3: ASGRKTDTQY
J: TRBJ2-1; V: TRBV5-1; CDR3: ASSLVGRPRGNEQF
J: TRBJ2-7; V: TRBV3-1/TRBV3-2; CDR3: ASSQDRRLEQY
J: TRBJ2-3; V: TRBV12-3/TRBV12-4; CDR3: ASATDTQY
J: TRBJ2-2; V: TRBV30; CDR3: AWSNHLGELF
J: TRBJ1-5; V: TRBV11-2; CDR3: ASSPSRVGQPQH
J: TRBJ1-3; V: TRBV11-2; CDR3: ASSLGQGAYSGNTIY
J: TRBJ1-3; V: TRBV3-1/TRBV3-2; CDR3: ASSHGTLFGNTIY
J: TRBJ1-3; V: TRBV5-6; CDR3: ASSPVTGNTIY
J: TRBJ2-7; V: TRBV7-8; CDR3: ASSRRDRAFSYEQY
J: TRBJ1-2; V: TRBV27; CDR3: ASSFGQGGYGYT
J: TRBJ1-5; V: TRBV21-1; CDR3: ASSKGHQDAFIRNSNQPQH
J: TRBJ2-5; V: TRBV24-1; CDR3: ATSDLPMGSRVQETQY
J: TRBJ2-3; V: TRBV15; CDR3: ATSGDTWGASPQDTQY
J: TRBJ2-2; V: TRBV11-3; CDR3: ASSSGLAGGIGELF
J: TRBJ2-7; V: TRBV25-1; CDR3: ATRTISYEQY
J: TRBJ2-1; V: TRBV4-1; CDR3: ASSQELAGVYEQF
J: TRBJ2-7; V: TRBV15; CDR3: ATSRAGQVSYEQY
J: TRBJ2-7; V: TRBV5-4; CDR3: ASSPVIAGGSSYEQY
J: TRBJ2-7; V: TRBV5-1; CDR3: ASSLGEEPPREQY
J: TRBJ2-1; V: TRBV30; CDR3: AWSVGPVEEQF
J: TRBJ2-7; V: TRBV18; CDR3: ASSPPAEEQY
J: TRBJ2-3; V: TRBV11-3; CDR3: ASSFGPGSDTQY
J: TRBJ2-5; V: TRBV30; CDR3: AGAGTIATQY
J: TRBJ2-3; V: TRBV29-1; CDR3: SWSGLAGGDSTDTQY
J: TRBJ1-5; V: TRBV5-4; CDR3: ATEVQGLNQPQH
J: TRBJ2-7; V: TRBV2; CDR3: ASSGEQGFEQY
J: TRBJ2-2; V: TRBV28; CDR3: ASSSYRGLATGELF
J: TRBJ2-7; V: TRBV2; CDR3: ASSEMRQTNEQY
J: TRBJ1-2; V: TRBV29-1; CDR3: SVEAHRTPKLN
J: TRBJ1-4; V: TRBV5-1; CDR3: ASARGSGEKLF
J: TRBJ1-6; V: TRBV30; CDR3: AWSGSPHIDSPLH
J: TRBJ1-2; V: TRBV7-2; CDR3: ASSPRRQSWVYGYT